The present entry profiles one TCR beta chain with its context. The antigen is unknown. The CDR3 has 16 residues. Per the germline V gene, CDR1 is LNHDA and CDR2 is SQIVND (reference sequence). With 3 bases removed from V and 0 bases from J, the gap between germline ends came to 13 bases. This entry comes from a study of T cell repertoires in cytomegalovirus infection. Study-wide context: Shared public TCR beta signatures pointed to both CMV infection and a matching HLA type.

Study results and caveats: Individuals carrying CMV plus the relevant HLA were identified by cumulative frequency of public TCR beta families.

TCRdb re-called the reads with MiXCR, one entry per CDR3 protein. The table has approximately 770,000 distinct CDR3 sequences, almost 30% seen once. The chain joins TRBV19 to TRBJ2-3; no definite D call. The specimen was cultured CD8+ T cells from PBMCs, collected from culture after CMV antigen stimulation. This receptor was obtained from a human donor in good health (CMV status not recorded). Some clones in this sample may be carry-over from other donors' samples. The CDR3 is CASSMLRLTSTDTQYF. The CDR3 bases are TGTGCCAGTAGTATGCTCCGCCTGACTAGCACAGATACGCAGTATTTT.